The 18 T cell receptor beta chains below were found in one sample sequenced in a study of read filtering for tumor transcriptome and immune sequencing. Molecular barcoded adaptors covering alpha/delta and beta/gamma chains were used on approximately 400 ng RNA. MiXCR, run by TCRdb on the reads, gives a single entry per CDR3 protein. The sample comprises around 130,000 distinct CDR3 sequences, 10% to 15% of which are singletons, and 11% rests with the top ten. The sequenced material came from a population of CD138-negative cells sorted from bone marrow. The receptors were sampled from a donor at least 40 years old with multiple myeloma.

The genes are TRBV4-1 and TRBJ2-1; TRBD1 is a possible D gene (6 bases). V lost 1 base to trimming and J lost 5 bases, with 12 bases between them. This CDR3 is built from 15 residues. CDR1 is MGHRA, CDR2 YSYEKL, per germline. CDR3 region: CASSQGQGFNNEQFF. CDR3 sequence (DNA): TGCGCCAGCAGCCAAGGGCAGGGGTTCAACAATGAGCAGTTCTTC.

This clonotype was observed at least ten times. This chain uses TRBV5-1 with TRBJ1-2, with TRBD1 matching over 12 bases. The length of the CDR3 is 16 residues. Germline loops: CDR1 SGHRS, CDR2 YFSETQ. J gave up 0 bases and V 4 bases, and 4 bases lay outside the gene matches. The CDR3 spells CASSGGQGASNYGYTF. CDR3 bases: TGCGCCAGCAGCGGGGGACAGGGGGCGTCTAACTATGGCTACACCTTC. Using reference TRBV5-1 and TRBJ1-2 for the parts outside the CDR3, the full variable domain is KAGVTQTPRYLIKTRGQQVTLSCSPISGHRSVSWYQQTPGQGLQFLFEYFSETQRNKGNFPGRFSGRQFSNSRSEMNVSTLELGDSALYLCASSGGQGASNYGYTFGSGTRLTVV.

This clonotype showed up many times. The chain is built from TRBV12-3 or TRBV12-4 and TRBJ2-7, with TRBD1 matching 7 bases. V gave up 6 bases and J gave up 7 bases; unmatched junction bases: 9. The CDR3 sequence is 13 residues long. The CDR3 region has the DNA TGTGCCAGCAGCTCGACAGGGTTTACGGAGCAGTACTTC. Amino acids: CASSSTGFTEQYF.

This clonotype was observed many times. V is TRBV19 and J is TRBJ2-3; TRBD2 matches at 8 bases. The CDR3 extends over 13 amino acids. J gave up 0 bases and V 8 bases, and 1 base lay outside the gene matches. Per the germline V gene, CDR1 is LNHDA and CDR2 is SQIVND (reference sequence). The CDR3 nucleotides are TGTGCCAGTTGCGGGAGGAGCACAGATACGCAGTATTTT. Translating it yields CASCGRSTDTQYF.

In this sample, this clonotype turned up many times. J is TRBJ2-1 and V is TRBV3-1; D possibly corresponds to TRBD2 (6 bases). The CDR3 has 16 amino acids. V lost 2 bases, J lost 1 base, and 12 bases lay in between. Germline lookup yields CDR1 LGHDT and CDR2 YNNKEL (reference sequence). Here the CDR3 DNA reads TGTGCCAGCAGCCAAAACTTGGGAGGTTCCTACAATGAGCAGTTCTTC. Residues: CASSQNLGGSYNEQFF.

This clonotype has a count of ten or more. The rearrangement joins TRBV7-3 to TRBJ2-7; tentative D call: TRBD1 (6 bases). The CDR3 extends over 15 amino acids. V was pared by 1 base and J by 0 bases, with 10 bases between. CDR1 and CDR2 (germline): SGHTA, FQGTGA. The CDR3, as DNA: TGTGCCAGCAGCTTAAATGGGGGCAGCTCCTACGAGCAGTACTTC. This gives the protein CASSLNGGSSYEQYF.

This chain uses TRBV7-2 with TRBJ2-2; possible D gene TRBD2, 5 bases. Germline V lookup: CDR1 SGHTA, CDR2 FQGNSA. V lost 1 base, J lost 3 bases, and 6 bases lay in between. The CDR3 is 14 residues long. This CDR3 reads CASSLEGDTGELFF. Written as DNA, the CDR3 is TGTGCCAGCAGCTTAGAGGGAGACACCGGGGAGCTGTTTTTT.

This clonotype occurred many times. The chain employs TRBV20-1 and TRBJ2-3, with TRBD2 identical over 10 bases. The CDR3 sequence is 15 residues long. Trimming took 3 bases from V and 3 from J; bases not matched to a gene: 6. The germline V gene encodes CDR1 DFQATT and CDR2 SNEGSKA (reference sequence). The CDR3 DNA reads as TGCAGTGCTAGGGAGACTAGCGGGTTTACAGATACGCAGTATTTT. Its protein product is CSARETSGFTDTQYF.

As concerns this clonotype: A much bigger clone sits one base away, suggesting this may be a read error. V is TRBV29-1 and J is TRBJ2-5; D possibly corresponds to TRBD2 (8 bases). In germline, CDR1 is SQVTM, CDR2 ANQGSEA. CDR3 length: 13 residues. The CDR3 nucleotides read TGCAGCGCCGGGAGGGGGCGCGGGGAGACCCAGCACTTC. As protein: CSAGRGRGETQHF.

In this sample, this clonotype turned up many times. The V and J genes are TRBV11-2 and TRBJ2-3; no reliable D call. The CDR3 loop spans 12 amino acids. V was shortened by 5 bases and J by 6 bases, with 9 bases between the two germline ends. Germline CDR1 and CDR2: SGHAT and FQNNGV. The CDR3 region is CASSPAVDTQYF. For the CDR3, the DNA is TGTGCCAGCAGCCCCGCGGTGGATACGCAGTATTTT.

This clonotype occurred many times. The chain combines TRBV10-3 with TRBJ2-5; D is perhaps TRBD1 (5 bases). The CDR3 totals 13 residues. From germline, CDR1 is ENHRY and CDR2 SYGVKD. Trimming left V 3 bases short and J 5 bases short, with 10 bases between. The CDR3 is CAISDGSGETQYF. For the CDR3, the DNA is TGTGCCATCAGTGACGGGTCAGGGGAGACCCAGTACTTC.

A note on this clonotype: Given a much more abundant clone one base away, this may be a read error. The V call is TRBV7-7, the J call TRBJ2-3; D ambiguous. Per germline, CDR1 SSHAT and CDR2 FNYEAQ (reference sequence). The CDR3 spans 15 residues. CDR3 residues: CASSLEVVGTDTQYF. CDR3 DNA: TGTGCTAGCAGCTTAGAAGTGGTTGGCACAGATACGCAGTATTTT.

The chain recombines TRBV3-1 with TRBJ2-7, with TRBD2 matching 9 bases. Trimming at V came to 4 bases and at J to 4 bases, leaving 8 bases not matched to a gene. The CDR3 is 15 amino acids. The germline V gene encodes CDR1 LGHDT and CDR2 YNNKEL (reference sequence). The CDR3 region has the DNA TGTGCCAGCAGCCCTACTAGCGGGCCAGCGTACGAGCAGTACTTC. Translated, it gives CASSPTSGPAYEQYF.

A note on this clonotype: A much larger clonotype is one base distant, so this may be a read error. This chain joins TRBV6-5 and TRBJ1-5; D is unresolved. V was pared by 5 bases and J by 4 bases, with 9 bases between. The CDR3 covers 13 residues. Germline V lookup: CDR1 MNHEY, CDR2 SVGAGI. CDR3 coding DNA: TGTGCCAGCAGTCGACGGGGAAATCAGCCCCAGCATTTT. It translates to CASSRRGNQPQHF.

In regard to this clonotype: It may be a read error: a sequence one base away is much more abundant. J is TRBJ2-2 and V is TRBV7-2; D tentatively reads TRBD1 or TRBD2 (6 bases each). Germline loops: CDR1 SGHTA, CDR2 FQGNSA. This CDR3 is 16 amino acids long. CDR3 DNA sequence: TGTGCCAGCAGCTTTTTGTCTGGGGGGCGCGGAGGGGAGCTGGTTTTT. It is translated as CASSFLSGGRGGELVF.

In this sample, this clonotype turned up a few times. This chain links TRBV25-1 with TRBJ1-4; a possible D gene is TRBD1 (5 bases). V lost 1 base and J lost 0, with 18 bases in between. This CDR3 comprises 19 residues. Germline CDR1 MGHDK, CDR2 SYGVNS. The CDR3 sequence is CASSESGASFYATNEKLFF. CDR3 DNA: TGTGCCAGCAGTGAATCCGGGGCATCATTCTACGCAACTAATGAAAAACTGTTTTTT. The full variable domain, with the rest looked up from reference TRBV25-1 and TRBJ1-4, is EADIYQTPRYLVIGTGKKITLECSQTMGHDKMYWYQQDPGMELHLIHYSYGVNSTEKGDLSSESTVSRIRTEHFPLTLESARPSHTSQYLCASSESGASFYATNEKLFFGSGTQLSVL.

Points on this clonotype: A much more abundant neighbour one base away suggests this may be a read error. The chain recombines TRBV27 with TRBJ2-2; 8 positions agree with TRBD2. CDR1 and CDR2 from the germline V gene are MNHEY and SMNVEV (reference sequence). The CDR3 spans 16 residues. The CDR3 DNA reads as TGTGCCAGCAGTATCCAAGTTTTAGCGGGGACCGGGGAGCCGTTTTTT. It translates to CASSIQVLAGTGEPFF.

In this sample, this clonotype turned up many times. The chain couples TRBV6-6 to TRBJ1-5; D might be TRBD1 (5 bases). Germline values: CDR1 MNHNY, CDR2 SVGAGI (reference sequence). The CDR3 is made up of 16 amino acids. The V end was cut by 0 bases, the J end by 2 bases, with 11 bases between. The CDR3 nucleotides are TGTGCCAGCAGTTACTCCGGGACTCAGGGCAATCAGCCCCAGCATTTT. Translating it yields CASSYSGTQGNQPQHF.